Listed below are T cell receptor beta chains from one sample, sequenced in a study of radiation and T cells in renal cell carcinoma. Assay used: immunoSEQ multiplex PCR; TCRdb lists only in-frame clones, some missing. The table lists 100,000 to 150,000 clones, 88% of them singletons, with 5% to 6% in the top ten. Sequenced here: blood, sampled from a patient whose treatment included radiotherapy and nephrectomy. These receptors originate from a woman in her seventies with renal cell carcinoma. Both conserved end residues are part of each CDR3. The D gene is left open where the match is weak. Only part of the rows carry a size: once, few, many, or a class if the clone is expanded.

v_gene	j_gene	len	d_gene	abundance	CDR3nt	CDR3aa
TRBV19	TRBJ1-1	11	NA	NA	TGTGCTACAGGGAGGGGCACTGAAGCTTTCTTT	CATGRGTEAFF
TRBV5-1	TRBJ2-7	15	TRBD1	once	TGCGCCAGCAGCCCAAGGACAGGGAGCTCCTACGAGCAGTACTTC	CASSPRTGSSYEQYF
TRBV6-4	TRBJ1-1	14	NA	NA	TGTGCCAGCAGCCCCGGGGGGGGCCGGACTGAAGCTTTCTTT	CASSPGGGRTEAFF
TRBV5-1	TRBJ1-4	17	TRBD1	NA	TGCGCCAGCAGCTTGAGAGGGACAGGAATACCTAATGAAAAACTGTTTTTT	CASSLRGTGIPNEKLFF
TRBV9	TRBJ2-7	15	TRBD1	NA	TGTGCCAGCAGCGTAACAGGGGATGGGATCTACGAGCAGTACTTC	CASSVTGDGIYEQYF
TRBV2	TRBJ2-5	15	TRBD2	NA	TGTGCCAGCAGTGTGGTAGCGGGGGCTAAAGAGACCCAGTACTTC	CASSVVAGAKETQYF
TRBV5-4	TRBJ2-3	16	TRBD2	NA	TGTGCCAGCAGCTCCGGCGGGACTAGAGGTACAGATACGCAGTATTTT	CASSSGGTRGTDTQYF
TRBV19	TRBJ1-1	15	NA	NA	TGTGCCAGTAGTATGGCCCCCTTAGCCGCGGCTGAAGCTTTCTTT	CASSMAPLAAAEAFF
TRBV5-6	TRBJ2-7	15	NA	NA	TGTGCCAGCAGCTTGCCGGGCACCGCCTCCTACGAGCAGTACTTC	CASSLPGTASYEQYF
TRBV11-2	TRBJ2-5	14	NA	NA	TGTGCCAGCAGCCCCGGTGTAGGTCAAGAGACCCAGTACTTC	CASSPGVGQETQYF
TRBV7-9	TRBJ1-4	15	NA	NA	TGTGCCAGCAGCTCCGAGGGGATGATGGTAGAAAAACTGTTTTTT	CASSSEGMMVEKLFF
TRBV29-1	TRBJ2-5	10	NA	NA	TGCAGCGTTTTCGGGGGAACCCAGTACTTC	CSVFGGTQYF